This T cell receptor (beta chain) was recovered during a study of OX40 agonist ivuxolimab in advanced cancers. Broader study findings: CD8+ T cells (on average) carried more expanded clones than CD4+ T cells.

The CDR3 runs 13 residues. Trimming stripped 0 bases from V and 7 bases from J, with 7 bases between. The germline gives CDR1 MRHNA, CDR2 SNTAGT. About this clone itself: What it binds is unknown.

The repertoire was sequenced with immunoSEQ multiplex PCR; TCRdb's copy has only in-frame clones and lacks some. The sample records 65,000 to 95,000 clones, under 95% being singletons. V usage is TRBV6-4 and J usage is TRBJ2-1; D is ambiguous. Sequences were derived from CD4+ or CD8+ T cells sorted from blood, sampled in a trial of the OX40 agonist ivuxolimab. This clonotype originated in an adult with an advanced solid tumor such as melanoma, head and neck, liver or kidney cancer. CDR3 in amino acids: CASSDSTENEQFF. CDR3 nucleotides: TGTGCCAGCAGTGACTCAACAGAAAATGAGCAGTTCTTC.